What follows are 27 T cell receptor beta chains derived from one specimen sequenced in a study of radiation and T cells in renal cell carcinoma (dated by TCRdb to between 2020 and 2021). The intended sense of this specimen's time point label: blood 2 weeks post-SBRT. The treatment or condition label on this specimen signifies: 15 Gy SBRT to primary tumor, nephrectomy 4 weeks later. The library was prepared using the immunoSEQ multiplex PCR assay. As stored in TCRdb, this immuneACCESS dataset retains in-frame rearrangements with V and J assigned. A fraction of the clones does not appear; measured against another copy, unresolved V genes explain less than half of the discrepancy, and the remainder lacks a known reason. This sample comprises approximately 61,000 clones, roughly four fifths of them detected only once. Clones ranked in the top ten supply about 6.8% of the sample. The sequencing used blood, collected from a patient whose treatment included radiotherapy and nephrectomy. The origin of the receptors is a man aged 55 to 70 with renal cell carcinoma.

The genes are TRBV19 and TRBJ2-3; 12 bases are shared with TRBD2. Trimming cost V 8 bases and J 2 bases; bases outside gene matches: 2. Germline lookup yields CDR1 LNHDA and CDR2 SQIVND (reference sequence). The CDR3 runs 14 residues. This CDR3 reads CASRLAGDTDTQYF. The CDR3 bases are TGTGCCAGTCGACTAGCGGGGGACACAGATACGCAGTATTTT. Full variable domain (remainder filled in from reference TRBV19 and TRBJ2-3): DGGITQSPKYLFRKEGQNVTLSCEQNLNHDAMYWYRQDPGQGLRLIYYSQIVNDFQKGDIAEGYSVSREKKESFPLTVTSAQKNPTAFYLCASRLAGDTDTQYFGPGTRLTVL.

This clone came up once. The J gene is TRBJ2-7, the V gene TRBV28; no reliable D call. V dropped 1 base and J dropped 2 bases, with 6 bases sitting between them. CDR1 is MDHEN, CDR2 SYDVKM, per germline. This CDR3 region has 13 residues. The CDR3: CASSLLPTYEQYF. Written as DNA, the CDR3 is TGTGCCAGCAGTTTATTACCGACCTACGAGCAGTACTTC. Based on the CDR3 plus reference TRBV28 and TRBJ2-7, the full variable domain is DVKVTQSSRYLVKRTGEKVFLECVQDMDHENMFWYRQDPGLGLRLIYFSYDVKMKEKGDIPEGYSVSREKKERFSLILESASTNQTSMYLCASSLLPTYEQYFGPGTRLTVT.

The V and J genes are TRBV28 and TRBJ2-7; 11 positions match TRBD1. V was clipped by 5 bases and J by 4 bases; unmatched bases: 7. Germline assignment: CDR1 MDHEN and CDR2 SYDVKM. The CDR3 totals 15 residues. The CDR3 is CASSPGQGAVYEQYV. The CDR3 nucleotides read TGTGCCAGCAGTCCCGGACAGGGGGCGGTTTACGAGCAGTACGTC.

The CDR3 loop is CASSDRDRGIGTQYF. CDR3 in DNA: TGTGCCAGCAGCGACCGGGACAGGGGTATAGGGACCCAGTACTTC. The rearrangement uses TRBV5-4 and TRBJ2-5; 10 nucleotides agree with TRBD1. The CDR3 runs 15 residues. The V gene's germline CDR1 is SGHNT and CDR2 YYREEE (reference sequence). Losses at the gene ends were 4 bases for V and 7 bases for J; bases not matched to a gene: 10.

The CDR3 region has the DNA TGTGCCAGCAGTGGTTCCGGGACTAGGGCTTACAATGAGCAGTTCTTC. Translated, it gives CASSGSGTRAYNEQFF. The gene calls are TRBV6-1 and TRBJ2-1, with TRBD2 matching 8 bases. CDR1 is MNHNS and CDR2 is SASEGT in the germline V gene. With 4 bases clipped from V and 4 bases from J, the junction kept 9 bases outside the gene matches. There are 16 residues in the CDR3.

The rearrangement uses TRBV5-1 and TRBJ2-3; 9 nucleotides align to TRBD1. CDR3 length: 14 residues. Germline CDR1 is SGHRS and CDR2 is YFSETQ. The V gene end was trimmed by 4 bases and the J gene end by 4 bases; junction bases not matched to a gene: 4. CDR3 residues: CASSIRQGADTQYF. The CDR3 bases are TGCGCCAGCAGCATCCGACAGGGGGCAGATACGCAGTATTTT.

This rearrangement joins TRBV19 to TRBJ1-2; no clear D gene. V shed 7 bases and J shed 5 bases, with 14 bases lying between them. This CDR3 has 13 amino acids. The germline gives CDR1 LNHDA, CDR2 SQIVND (reference sequence). The CDR3 protein is CASNQGFSYGYTF. The CDR3 DNA reads as TGTGCCAGTAATCAAGGGTTTAGTTATGGCTACACCTTC. The full variable domain, its missing parts supplied by reference TRBV19 and TRBJ1-2, is DGGITQSPKYLFRKEGQNVTLSCEQNLNHDAMYWYRQDPGQGLRLIYYSQIVNDFQKGDIAEGYSVSREKKESFPLTVTSAQKNPTAFYLCASNQGFSYGYTFGSGTRLTVV.

CDR3 nucleotide sequence: TGTGCCAGCAGCCAGGGAGGCGGGAGCCAGTCCTACAATGAGCAGTTCTTC. Translating gives CASSQGGGSQSYNEQFF. The genes are TRBV7-3 and TRBJ2-1; 7 bases fit TRBD2. The ends lost 5 bases at V and 1 base at J; junction bases unmatched: 11. CDR3 length equals 17 residues. The germline V gene encodes CDR1 SGHTA and CDR2 FQGTGA.

This sequence joins TRBV7-2 and TRBJ2-3; the D gene is possibly TRBD1 (6 bases). CDR1 is SGHTA and CDR2 is FQGNSA in the germline V gene. There are 14 residues in the CDR3. V was trimmed by 4 bases and J by 6 bases, leaving 14 bases between them. The CDR3 is CASSSGMRGDTQYF. CDR3 nucleotide sequence: TGTGCCAGCAGCTCAGGGATGAGGGGGGATACGCAGTATTTT.

V and J are TRBV2 and TRBJ1-5; 9 nucleotides align to TRBD1. Germline values: CDR1 SNHLY, CDR2 FYNNEI. Trimming removed 5 bases from V and 7 bases from J; junction bases left unmatched: 6. The CDR3 runs 14 residues. Here the CDR3 DNA reads TGTGCCAGCAGTAAACAGGGGGCTCCGCAGCCCCAGCATTTT. Translating it yields CASSKQGAPQPQHF.

The rearrangement joins TRBV5-4 to TRBJ1-2; TRBD1 matches 8 bases. Losses at the gene ends were 7 bases for V and 7 bases for J; bases not matched to a gene: 9. This CDR3 comprises 13 residues. The germline V gene encodes CDR1 SGHNT and CDR2 YYREEE (reference sequence). CDR3 sequence: CASGPDQGAGYTF. CDR3 coding DNA: TGTGCCAGCGGACCCGACCAGGGGGCTGGCTACACCTTC.

This clone came up a few times. This sequence joins TRBV4-1 and TRBJ1-2, with TRBD1 matching 8 bases. CDR3 length: 15 amino acids. Trimming cost V 6 bases and J 0 bases; bases outside gene matches: 6. Germline CDR1 and CDR2: MGHRA and YSYEKL. The CDR3 region has the DNA TGCGCCAGCAGTGCGGACAGGGACGCTAACTATGGCTACACCTTC. Translation: CASSADRDANYGYTF.

V and J are TRBV2 and TRBJ2-1; 10 bases are shared with TRBD2. V shed 6 bases and J 8 bases; nucleotides not matched to a gene: 22. This CDR3 is built from 19 residues. Germline CDR1 and CDR2: SNHLY and FYNNEI. The CDR3 region is CASSPRSRVSSGSTDEQFF. The CDR3 coding sequence is TGTGCCAGCAGCCCTCGATCCCGGGTGTCTAGCGGGAGTACCGATGAGCAGTTCTTC.

The CDR3 here is CASSEGTGLGGNTIYF. The CDR3, as DNA: TGTGCCAGCAGTGAAGGGACAGGGCTAGGCGGAAACACCATATATTTT. This chain links TRBV6-1 with TRBJ1-3; the match to TRBD1 covers 8 bases. Germline V CDR1 and CDR2: MNHNS, SASEGT. This CDR3 spans 16 amino acids. J lost 4 bases, V lost 1 base, and 6 bases had no gene match.

CDR3 nucleotides: TGCGCCAGCAGCCAAGTGGGGGGAGAGACCCAGTACTTC. Its protein product is CASSQVGGETQYF. The genes are TRBV4-3 and TRBJ2-5; D may be TRBD2 (6 bases). Trimming took 1 base from V and 4 from J, leaving 7 bases between them. Per germline, CDR1 LGHNA and CDR2 YSLEER. The CDR3 has 13 amino acids.

The rearrangement joins TRBV10-3 to TRBJ2-6; D uncertain. Trimming removed 4 bases at V and 6 bases at J, with 13 bases between. This CDR3 region has 15 residues. The germline gives CDR1 ENHRY, CDR2 SYGVKD. The CDR3 region has the DNA TGTGCCATCAGTGGCGGCATAGCCCCGGCCAACGTCCTGACTTTC. This sequence encodes CAISGGIAPANVLTF.

The chain joins TRBV7-2 to TRBJ1-1; 7 bases fit TRBD1. The CDR3 length is 15 residues. CDR1 SGHTA and CDR2 FQGNSA come from the germline V gene. Unmatched junction bases numbered 6, after V lost 5 bases and J lost 0 bases. This CDR3 is CASSPQGTVNTEAFF. The CDR3 DNA follows: TGTGCCAGCAGCCCACAGGGGACGGTGAACACTGAAGCTTTCTTT.

The chain joins TRBV29-1 to TRBJ1-6; D perhaps matches TRBD1 (5 bases). Trimming pared 6 bases from V and 10 bases from J, leaving 16 bases between. This CDR3 spans 13 amino acids. Germline V gene sequence: CDR1 SQVTM, CDR2 ANQGSEA. The CDR3 nucleotides read TGCAGCGTCCTAGAGGACAATCGATCACCCCTCCACTTT. Translating gives CSVLEDNRSPLHF.

The rearrangement links TRBV5-1 to TRBJ2-5, with unresolved D. The ends were cut back, 0 bases at V and 0 bases at J, with 9 bases in the middle. CDR3 length: 15 residues. In germline, CDR1 is SGHRS, CDR2 YFSETQ. The CDR3 sequence: CASSLAGTNQETQYF. Here the CDR3 DNA reads TGCGCCAGCAGCTTGGCCGGAACAAACCAAGAGACCCAGTACTTC. Variable domain in full (rest from reference TRBV5-1 and TRBJ2-5): KAGVTQTPRYLIKTRGQQVTLSCSPISGHRSVSWYQQTPGQGLQFLFEYFSETQRNKGNFPGRFSGRQFSNSRSEMNVSTLELGDSALYLCASSLAGTNQETQYFGPGTRLLVL.

The chain couples TRBV11-2 to TRBJ2-7, with 7 bases lining up with TRBD2. Germline V gives CDR1 SGHAT, CDR2 FQNNGV. The CDR3 totals 13 residues. The trim removed 0 bases at V and 7 bases at J, leaving 3 bases unmatched. The CDR3 coding sequence is TGTGCCAGCAGCTTAGATCCCGGGGGGGAGCAGTACTTC. Its translation: CASSLDPGGEQYF.

The DNA of the CDR3 is TGTGCCTGGAAAGCGCTAGGGAGGCACCAGAACACTGAAGCTTTCTTT. Translation: CAWKALGRHQNTEAFF. The genes are TRBV30 and TRBJ1-1, with D uncertain. Germline V gives CDR1 GTSNPN, CDR2 SVGIG (reference sequence). Trimming took 4 bases from V and 1 from J, leaving 19 bases between them. The CDR3 is 16 amino acids.

J is TRBJ1-1 and V is TRBV19; 7 nucleotides line up with TRBD1. After removal of 5 bases from V and 5 bases from J, the junction contained 11 bases not matched to a gene. This CDR3 contains 15 residues. Germline V CDR1 and CDR2: LNHDA, SQIVND (reference sequence). CDR3 residues: CASSSRTGRETEAFF. The CDR3 nucleotides read TGTGCCAGTAGTTCCAGGACAGGAAGAGAAACTGAAGCTTTCTTT.

This chain connects TRBV4-2 to TRBJ2-7, with D uncertain. CDR3 length: 14 residues. Germline assignment: CDR1 LGHNA and CDR2 YNFKEQ. Trimming took off 0 bases at V and 3 bases at J, with 9 bases between the two ends. CDR3 DNA sequence: TGTGCCAGCAGCCAAGAAATAAGAGACTACGAGCAGTACGTC. It encodes CASSQEIRDYEQYV.

V usage is TRBV28 and J usage is TRBJ1-2; the D is unclear. Trimming cost V 5 bases and J 0 bases, with 4 bases left between them. The CDR3 contains 12 residues. Germline lookup yields CDR1 MDHEN and CDR2 SYDVKM. The CDR3: CASSGPNYGYTF. Written as DNA, the CDR3 is TGTGCCAGCAGTGGCCCTAACTATGGCTACACCTTC.

The chain recombines TRBV7-7 with TRBJ2-2; 8 bases fit TRBD1. Trimming removed 5 bases from V and 1 base from J; junction bases left unmatched: 3. This CDR3 comprises 15 residues. Looked up from germline, CDR1 is SSHAT and CDR2 is FNYEAQ (reference sequence). The chain's CDR3 is CASSGDRGNTGELFF. The CDR3 DNA is TGTGCCAGCAGCGGCGACAGGGGGAACACCGGGGAGCTGTTTTTT. The entire variable domain, with the rest obtained from reference TRBV7-7 and TRBJ2-2, is as follows: GAGVSQSPRYKVTKRGQDVTLRCDPISSHATLYWYQQALGQGPEFLTYFNYEAQPDKSGLPSDRFSAERPEGSISTLTIQRTEQRDSAMYRCASSGDRGNTGELFFGEGSRLTVL.

The rearrangement joins TRBV5-1 to TRBJ2-3, with TRBD1 as a possible D gene (6 bases). The germline gives CDR1 SGHRS, CDR2 YFSETQ. CDR3 size: 15 residues. Trimming left V 3 bases short and J 1 base short, with 12 bases between. The CDR3 sequence is CASSSRDTRTDTQYF. The DNA for the CDR3 is TGCGCCAGCAGCTCCCGGGACACTCGCACAGATACGCAGTATTTT.

The chain employs TRBV7-9 and TRBJ2-7; 11 bases line up with TRBD2. V shed 11 bases, J shed 0 bases, and the junction held 21 bases outside the gene matches. Germline lookup yields CDR1 SEHNR and CDR2 FQNEAQ (reference sequence). The length of the CDR3 is 19 residues. CDR3 sequence reads: CARPDPSGRFGGSSYEQYV. CDR3 bases: TGTGCCCGCCCGGACCCTAGCGGGAGGTTTGGGGGAAGCTCCTACGAGCAGTACGTC.